The clone carrying this T cell receptor (beta chain) was found many times. The antigen remains unidentified. The germline V gene encodes CDR1 LGHNA and CDR2 YNFKEQ. J was trimmed by 5 bases and V by 0 bases; bases with no gene match: 8. This CDR3 has 17 amino acids. The sample originates from a study of CD8+CD57+ T cells in acquired aplastic anemia. About the study: On average, sorted CD4+ and CD8+ cells gave 3 to 4 ug of DNA. Study observations and caveats: In common between the patients and the controls were approximately 28 CD8+ CDR3 sequences.

According to the study, genomic DNA was the template for TCR beta VDJ and CDR3 profiling. TCRdb independently ran MiXCR on the reads; one entry per CDR3 protein. The table includes more than 100,000 distinct CDR3 sequences, 48% detected once. This clonotype originated in a human donor in good health, serving as a control. Sequencing input: sorted CD4+, CD8+, or CD8+CD57+ T cells (not recorded which) from PBMCs. The J gene is TRBJ1-3, the V gene TRBV4-2; 9 positions agree with TRBD1. CDR3 loop: CASSQDSPGQGRNTIYF. The CDR3 DNA follows: TGTGCCAGCAGCCAAGATTCCCCGGGACAGGGTAGAAACACCATATATTTT.